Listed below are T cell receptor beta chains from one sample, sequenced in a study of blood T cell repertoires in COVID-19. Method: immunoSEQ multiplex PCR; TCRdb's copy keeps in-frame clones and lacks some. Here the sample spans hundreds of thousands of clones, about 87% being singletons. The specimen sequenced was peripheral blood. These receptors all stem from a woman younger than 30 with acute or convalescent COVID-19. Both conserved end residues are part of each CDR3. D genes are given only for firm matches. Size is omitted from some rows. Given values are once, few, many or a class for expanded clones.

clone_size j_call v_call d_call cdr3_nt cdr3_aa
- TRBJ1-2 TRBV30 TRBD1 TGTGCCTGGAGTCAGGGGGGATATGGCTACACCTTC CAWSQGGYGYTF
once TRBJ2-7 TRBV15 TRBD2 TGTGCCACACGGGGGGAGCTTTACGAGCAGTACTTC CATRGELYEQYF
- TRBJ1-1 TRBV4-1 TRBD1 TGCGCCAGCAGCCCCAGGGGGGATTATACTGAAGCTTTCTTT CASSPRGDYTEAFF
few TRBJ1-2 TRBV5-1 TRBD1 TGCGCCAGCAATGCCGGGACAGGGGGCAACTATGGCTACACCTTC CASNAGTGGNYGYTF
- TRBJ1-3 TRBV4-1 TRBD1 TGCGCCAGCAGCCAAGAAGAGGGGACAGGGCTCCTGAGAAACACCATATATTTT CASSQEEGTGLLRNTIYF
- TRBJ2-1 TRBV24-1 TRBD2 TGTGCCACCAGTGAGACCGGGACTAGATACAATGAGCAGTTCTTC CATSETGTRYNEQFF
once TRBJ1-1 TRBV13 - TGTGCCAGCAGCTTTCCAGGGTTGAACACTGAAGCTTTCTTT CASSFPGLNTEAFF
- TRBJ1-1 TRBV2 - TGTGCCAGCAGGGGACACCTGAACACTGAAGCTTTCTTT CASRGHLNTEAFF
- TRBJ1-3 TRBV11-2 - TGTGCCAGCAGCTTAGACGTTGGGCAGTTCTCTGGAAACACCATATATTTT CASSLDVGQFSGNTIYF
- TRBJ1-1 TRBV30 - TGTGCCTGGGGCAGGGGAGCCACTGAAGCTTTCTTT CAWGRGATEAFF
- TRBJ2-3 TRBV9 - TGTGCCAGCAGCCTACCCCCTTGGGGGCAGACAGATACGCAGTATTTT CASSLPPWGQTDTQYF
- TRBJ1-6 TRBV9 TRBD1 TGTGCCAGCAGCGCCGGTGAAAGGACAGGGGGGAATTCACCCCTCCACTTT CASSAGERTGGNSPLHF
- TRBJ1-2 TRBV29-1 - TGCAGCGTTGGTGAGGCCTCGATCTATGGCTACACCTTC CSVGEASIYGYTF
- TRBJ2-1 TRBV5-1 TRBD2 TGCGCCAGCAGCTTGGTCCTACCTACTAGCGGGATTAAACCCTCCTACAATGAGCAGTTCTTC CASSLVLPTSGIKPSYNEQFF
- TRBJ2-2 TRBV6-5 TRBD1 TGTGCCAGCAGGCGACAGGGCGGGGAGCTGTTTTTT CASRRQGGELFF
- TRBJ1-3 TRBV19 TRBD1 TGTGCCACGGACAGGGGCCCACTTAGCTCTGGAAACACCATATATTTT CATDRGPLSSGNTIYF
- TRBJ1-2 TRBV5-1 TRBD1 TGCGCCAGCAGCTTGGGGACAGGGGGGACCTATGGCTACACCTTC CASSLGTGGTYGYTF
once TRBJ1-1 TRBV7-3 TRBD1 TGTGCCAGCAGCTTAGGTGGACAGGGGACTGAAGCTTTCTTT CASSLGGQGTEAFF
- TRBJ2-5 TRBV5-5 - TGTGCCAGCAGCCATACCCTCCTCGAGGGGGTGGAGACCCAGTACTTC CASSHTLLEGVETQYF
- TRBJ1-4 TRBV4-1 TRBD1 TGCGCCAGCAGCCCCGAAGAGCCGGGACAGGTTAATGAAAAACTGTTTTTT CASSPEEPGQVNEKLFF
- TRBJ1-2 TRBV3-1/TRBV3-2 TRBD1 TGTGCCAGCAGTCGACAGGGGAACTATGGCTACACCTTC CASSRQGNYGYTF
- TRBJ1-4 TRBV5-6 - TGTGCCAGCAGCTTCGGTTTGGCAGGGCGTTCCGAAAAACTGTTTTTT CASSFGLAGRSEKLFF